This TCR beta chain came from a study of blood T cell repertoires in COVID-19. For the study at large: Spain, Italy and the United States supplied samples that represented acute and convalescent COVID-19. PBMCs, B-cell-depleted T cells, or T cells provided the cDNA or gDNA that made up the material.

V gave up 10 bases and J gave up 1 base; unmatched junction bases: 7. Germline CDR1 and CDR2: MNHNY and SVGAGI (reference sequence). This CDR3 comprises 14 residues. The data were produced by immunoSEQ multiplex PCR, yet TCRdb's version contains in-frame clones alone and is incomplete. Of around 330,000 clones in the sample, roughly 88% were seen once. The rearrangement links TRBV6-6 to TRBJ1-5, with 7 positions matching TRBD1. Sequencing input: peripheral blood. The sequence derives from a woman aged 25 to 39 with COVID-19, enrolled during active disease. CDR3: CATRQGVSNQPQHF. Here the CDR3 DNA reads TGTGCCACACGACAGGGAGTGAGCAATCAGCCCCAGCATTTT.